This T cell receptor beta chain comes out of a study of blood T cell repertoires in COVID-19. Looking at the study overall: Samples representing acute and convalescent COVID-19 were sourced from the United States, Italy and Spain. PBMCs, B-cell-depleted T cells, or T cells provided the cDNA or gDNA that made up the material.

Per the authors' pipeline: Quantification of nucleated cells was approximated via reference gene primer amplification. Profiled with immunoSEQ multiplex PCR; TCRdb holds only in-frame clones, not every one. That table gives V, J and clone size, and the DNA gave D and trimming. The sample lists about 50,000 clones, around 80% occurring once. The CDR3 covers 15 residues. The V gene's germline CDR1 is SGDLS and CDR2 YYNGEE. Between the trimmed V and J ends, which lost 0 bases and 7 bases, there was a span of 14 bases. The source of this sequence is a man aged 65-85 years with acute or convalescent COVID-19. The sequencing sample was made of peripheral blood. The chain joins TRBV9 to TRBJ2-1, with D tentatively TRBD2 (5 bases). DNA for the CDR3: TGTGCCAGCAGCGTAGAGACGGGGAACCGGAATGAGCAGTTCTTC. Translating gives CASSVETGNRNEQFF.